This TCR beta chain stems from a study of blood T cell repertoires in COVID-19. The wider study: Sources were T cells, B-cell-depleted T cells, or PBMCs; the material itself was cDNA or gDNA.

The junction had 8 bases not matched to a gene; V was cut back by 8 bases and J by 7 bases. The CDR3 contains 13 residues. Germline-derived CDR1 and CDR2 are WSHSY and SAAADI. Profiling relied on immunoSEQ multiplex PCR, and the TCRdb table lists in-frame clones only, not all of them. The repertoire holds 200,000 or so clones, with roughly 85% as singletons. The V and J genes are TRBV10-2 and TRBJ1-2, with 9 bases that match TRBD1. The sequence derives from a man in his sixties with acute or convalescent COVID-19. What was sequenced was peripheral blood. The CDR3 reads CASGTGIRVGYTF. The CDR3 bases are TGCGCCAGCGGGACAGGGATACGAGTTGGCTACACCTTC.